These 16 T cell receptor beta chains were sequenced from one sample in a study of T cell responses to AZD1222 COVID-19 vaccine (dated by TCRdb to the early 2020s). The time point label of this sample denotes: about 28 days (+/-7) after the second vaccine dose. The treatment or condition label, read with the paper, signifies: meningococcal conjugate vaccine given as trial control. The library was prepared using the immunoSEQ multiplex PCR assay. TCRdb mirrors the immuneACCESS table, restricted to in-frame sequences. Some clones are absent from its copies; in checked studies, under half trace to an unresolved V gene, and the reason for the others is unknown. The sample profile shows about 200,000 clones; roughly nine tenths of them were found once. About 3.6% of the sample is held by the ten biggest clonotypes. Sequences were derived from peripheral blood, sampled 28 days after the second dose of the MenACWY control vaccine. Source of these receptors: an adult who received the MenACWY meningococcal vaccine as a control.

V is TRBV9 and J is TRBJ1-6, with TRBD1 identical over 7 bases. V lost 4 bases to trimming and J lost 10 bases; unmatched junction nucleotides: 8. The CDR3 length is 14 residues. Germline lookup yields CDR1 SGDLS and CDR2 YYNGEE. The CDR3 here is CASSRQGVRSPLHF. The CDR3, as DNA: TGTGCCAGCAGCAGGCAGGGGGTCAGGTCACCCCTCCACTTT.

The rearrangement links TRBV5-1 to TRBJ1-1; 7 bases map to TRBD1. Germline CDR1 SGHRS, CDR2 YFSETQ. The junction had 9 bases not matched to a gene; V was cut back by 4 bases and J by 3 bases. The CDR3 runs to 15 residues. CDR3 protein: CASSLRTGGDTEAFF. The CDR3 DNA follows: TGCGCCAGCAGCCTAAGGACAGGTGGGGACACTGAAGCTTTCTTT. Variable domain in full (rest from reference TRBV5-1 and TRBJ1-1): KAGVTQTPRYLIKTRGQQVTLSCSPISGHRSVSWYQQTPGQGLQFLFEYFSETQRNKGNFPGRFSGRQFSNSRSEMNVSTLELGDSALYLCASSLRTGGDTEAFFGQGTRLTVV.

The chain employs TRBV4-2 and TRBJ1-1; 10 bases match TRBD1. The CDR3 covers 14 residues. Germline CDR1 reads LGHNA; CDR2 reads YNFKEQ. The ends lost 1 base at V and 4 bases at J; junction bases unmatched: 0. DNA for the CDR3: TGTGCCAGCAGCCAAGGGGACAGGGGCACTGAAGCTTTCTTT. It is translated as CASSQGDRGTEAFF.

CDR3 in amino acids: CASEPPGDKNIQYF. The CDR3 region has the DNA TGTGCCAGCGAACCCCCAGGGGACAAAAACATTCAGTACTTC. The chain joins TRBV28 to TRBJ2-4; a possible D gene is TRBD1 (6 bases). This CDR3 region has 14 residues. Germline-derived CDR1 and CDR2 are MDHEN and SYDVKM. Trimming pared 8 bases from V and 3 bases from J, leaving 14 bases between.

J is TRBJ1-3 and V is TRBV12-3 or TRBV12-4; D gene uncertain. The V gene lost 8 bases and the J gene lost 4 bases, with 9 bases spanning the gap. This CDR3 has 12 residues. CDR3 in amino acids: CASDRSGNTIYF. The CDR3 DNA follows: TGTGCCAGCGACCGATCAGGAAACACCATATATTTT.

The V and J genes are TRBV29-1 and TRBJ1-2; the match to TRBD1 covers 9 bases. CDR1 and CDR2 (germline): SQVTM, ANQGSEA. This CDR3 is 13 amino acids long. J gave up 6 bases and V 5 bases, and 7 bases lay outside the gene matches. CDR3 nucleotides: TGCAGCGTTCCGGGACAGGGAATCCATGGCTACACCTTC. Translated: CSVPGQGIHGYTF.

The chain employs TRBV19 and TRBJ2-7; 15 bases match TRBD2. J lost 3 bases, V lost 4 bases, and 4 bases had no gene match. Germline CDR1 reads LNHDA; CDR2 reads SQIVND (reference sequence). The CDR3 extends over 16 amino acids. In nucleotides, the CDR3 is TGTGCCAGTAGTAAAGGGACTAGCGGGAGGAACTACGAGCAGTACTTC. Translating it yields CASSKGTSGRNYEQYF. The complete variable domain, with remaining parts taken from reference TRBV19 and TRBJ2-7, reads DGGITQSPKYLFRKEGQNVTLSCEQNLNHDAMYWYRQDPGQGLRLIYYSQIVNDFQKGDIAEGYSVSREKKESFPLTVTSAQKNPTAFYLCASSKGTSGRNYEQYFGPGTRLTVT.

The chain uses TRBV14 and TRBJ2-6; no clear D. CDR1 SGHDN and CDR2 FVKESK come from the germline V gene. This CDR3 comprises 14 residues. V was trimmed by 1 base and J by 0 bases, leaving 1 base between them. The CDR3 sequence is CASSQASGANVLTF. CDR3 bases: TGTGCCAGCAGCCAAGCCTCTGGGGCCAACGTCCTGACTTTC. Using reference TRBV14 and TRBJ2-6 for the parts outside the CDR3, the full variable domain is EAGVTQFPSHSVIEKGQTVTLRCDPISGHDNLYWYRRVMGKEIKFLLHFVKESKQDESGMPNNRFLAERTGGTYSTLKVQPAELEDSGVYFCASSQASGANVLTFGAGSRLTVL.

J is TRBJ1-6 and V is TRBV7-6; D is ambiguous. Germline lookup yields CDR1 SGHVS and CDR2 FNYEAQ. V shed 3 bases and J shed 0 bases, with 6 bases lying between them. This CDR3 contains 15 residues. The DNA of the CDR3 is TGTGCCAGCAGCTTTGAGGGCTCCTATAATTCACCCCTCCACTTT. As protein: CASSFEGSYNSPLHF.

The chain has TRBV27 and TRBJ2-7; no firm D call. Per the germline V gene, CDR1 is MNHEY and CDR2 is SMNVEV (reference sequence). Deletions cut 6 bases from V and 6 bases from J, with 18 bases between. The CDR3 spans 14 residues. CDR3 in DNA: TGTGCCAGCAGCCAAAACGCCGGTGCCTCCGAGCAGTACTTC. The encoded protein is CASSQNAGASEQYF.

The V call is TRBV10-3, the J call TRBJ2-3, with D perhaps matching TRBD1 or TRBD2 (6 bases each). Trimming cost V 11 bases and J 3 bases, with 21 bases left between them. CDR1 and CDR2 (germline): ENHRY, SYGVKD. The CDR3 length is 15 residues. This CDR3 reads CASQGGGGTTDTQYF. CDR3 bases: TGTGCCTCGCAAGGGGGAGGTGGTACGACAGATACGCAGTATTTT.

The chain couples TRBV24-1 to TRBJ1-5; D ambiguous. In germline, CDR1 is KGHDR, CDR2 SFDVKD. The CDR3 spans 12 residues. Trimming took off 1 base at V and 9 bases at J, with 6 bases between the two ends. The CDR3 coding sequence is TGTGCCACCAGTGATTTCCCCGGGCCCCAGCATTTT. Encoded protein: CATSDFPGPQHF.

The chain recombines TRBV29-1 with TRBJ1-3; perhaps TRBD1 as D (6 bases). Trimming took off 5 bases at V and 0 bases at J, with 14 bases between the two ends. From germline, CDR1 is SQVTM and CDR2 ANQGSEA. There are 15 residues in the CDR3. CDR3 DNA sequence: TGCAGCGTTCGATTCGGACAGAACTCTGGAAACACCATATATTTT. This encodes CSVRFGQNSGNTIYF.

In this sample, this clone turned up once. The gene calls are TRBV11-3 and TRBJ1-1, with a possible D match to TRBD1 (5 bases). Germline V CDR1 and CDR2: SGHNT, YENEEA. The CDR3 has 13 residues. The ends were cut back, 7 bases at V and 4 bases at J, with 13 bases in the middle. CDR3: CASTGTHATEAFF. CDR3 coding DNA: TGTGCCAGCACCGGGACCCACGCCACTGAAGCTTTCTTT.

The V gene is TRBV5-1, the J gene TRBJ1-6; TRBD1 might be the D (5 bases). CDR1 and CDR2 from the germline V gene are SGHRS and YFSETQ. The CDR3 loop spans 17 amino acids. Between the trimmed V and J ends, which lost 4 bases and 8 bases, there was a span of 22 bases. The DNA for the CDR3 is TGCGCCAGCAGCAACACCCTCGGGGGAAGGGGCGATTCACCCCTCCACTTT. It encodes CASSNTLGGRGDSPLHF.

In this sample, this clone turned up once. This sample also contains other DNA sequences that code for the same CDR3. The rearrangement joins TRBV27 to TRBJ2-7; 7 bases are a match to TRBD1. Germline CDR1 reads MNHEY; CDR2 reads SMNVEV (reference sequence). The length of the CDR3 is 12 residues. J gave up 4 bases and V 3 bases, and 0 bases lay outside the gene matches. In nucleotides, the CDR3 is TGTGCCAGCAGTTTGACAGGGTACGAGCAGTACTTC. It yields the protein CASSLTGYEQYF.